This record looks at one TCR beta chain sequence and its context. Its cognate antigen is unknown. The sample belongs to a study of persistence of HIV-infected CD4 T cells. Overall study context: Donors had been on suppressive ART for a median of about 8 years.

Cells were stimulated nonspecifically with anti-CD3/anti-CD28 magnetic beads. Sorting of responding CD4+ T cells relied on upregulated CD40 ligand together with CD69. Sequencing used immunoSEQ version 4 in survey mode. Genomic DNA was diluted to 7.5 to 10 ng/uL, up to 1 ug per sample. Libraries were prepared by immunoSEQ multiplex PCR; TCRdb keeps only in-frame clonotypes and omits some of them. Here the sample spans around 39,000 clones, approximately 88% being singletons. There are 14 residues in the CDR3. Looked up from germline, CDR1 is MDHEN and CDR2 is SYDVKM. V lost 4 bases and J 4 bases, leaving 13 bases between the germline ends.

Sequences were derived from CD4+ T cells sorted from PBMCs after roughly 18-hour stimulation, sampled from a patient who received antiretroviral therapy. The TCR originated in an adult man with HIV who was CMV-seropositive. The V gene is TRBV28, the J gene TRBJ1-2; D is ambiguous. This chain's CDR3 is CASSSSALSYGYTF. The CDR3 DNA sequence: TGTGCCAGCAGTTCTTCAGCCCTCTCCTATGGCTACACCTTC.